A selection of T cell receptor beta chains follows, all from one sample in a study of CD8 T cells in ankylosing spondylitis. TCRdb used MiXCR to reprocess the 5' RACE reads, holding one entry per CDR3 protein. This repertoire shows about 100,000 distinct CDR3 sequences, under 30% found once; its top ten account for 9% to 15%. The sequenced material came from synovial fluid, either unsorted or a sorted T cell fraction (not recorded which). The receptors stem from a male donor with ankylosing spondylitis. The CDR3 runs from the conserved cysteine through the conserved F or W. Each record gives: CDR3 protein, J gene, clone size, V gene. Clone size appears in some rows only: once, few, many, or a class for an expanded clone.

CDR3 protein: CSARRFVAGLKNIQYF
J gene: TRBJ2-4
clone size: few
V gene: TRBV20-1

CDR3 protein: CASSLVGVGQPQHF
J gene: TRBJ1-5
clone size: few
V gene: TRBV11-2

CDR3 protein: CASSQALAGGETQYF
J gene: TRBJ2-5
clone size: few
V gene: TRBV3-1

CDR3 protein: CASSKTTDTQYF
J gene: TRBJ2-3
clone size: many
V gene: TRBV5-4

CDR3 protein: CASTGTTTNQPQHF
J gene: TRBJ1-5
clone size: few
V gene: TRBV6-1

CDR3 protein: CSARDLGGLAGWETQYF
J gene: TRBJ2-5
clone size: NA
V gene: TRBV20-1

CDR3 protein: CSASVPGYHTDTQYF
J gene: TRBJ2-3
clone size: NA
V gene: TRBV20-1

CDR3 protein: CASMGRGKTEAFF
J gene: TRBJ1-1
clone size: many
V gene: TRBV13

CDR3 protein: CASSFGLIGDTQYF
J gene: TRBJ2-3
clone size: NA
V gene: TRBV6-2/TRBV6-3

CDR3 protein: CASTQAKNIQYF
J gene: TRBJ2-4
clone size: few
V gene: TRBV2

CDR3 protein: CASSLEMRESDEQFF
J gene: TRBJ2-1
clone size: NA
V gene: TRBV5-1

CDR3 protein: CSARDPQTEAFF
J gene: TRBJ1-1
clone size: few
V gene: TRBV20-1

CDR3 protein: CASSFIAGGVEQYF
J gene: TRBJ2-7
clone size: few
V gene: TRBV7-2

CDR3 protein: CSARDSGRIYNEQFF
J gene: TRBJ2-1
clone size: NA
V gene: TRBV20-1

CDR3 protein: CASSLSWRNERNTEAFF
J gene: TRBJ1-1
clone size: few
V gene: TRBV11-2

CDR3 protein: CASSGQILLGAFF
J gene: TRBJ1-1
clone size: NA
V gene: TRBV12-3/TRBV12-4

CDR3 protein: CASSQDPASGRNEQFF
J gene: TRBJ2-1
clone size: large
V gene: TRBV4-1

CDR3 protein: CATSKSGDEQFF
J gene: TRBJ2-1
clone size: many
V gene: TRBV15

CDR3 protein: CSARGSRGRVQETQYF
J gene: TRBJ2-5
clone size: NA
V gene: TRBV20-1

CDR3 protein: CSASRDPGINEKLFF
J gene: TRBJ1-4
clone size: many
V gene: TRBV20-1

CDR3 protein: CASSLRRFTDTQYF
J gene: TRBJ2-3
clone size: NA
V gene: TRBV19

CDR3 protein: CASSPGGSYNEQFF
J gene: TRBJ2-1
clone size: many
V gene: TRBV11-3

CDR3 protein: CASSQGPYPYEQYF
J gene: TRBJ2-7
clone size: NA
V gene: TRBV18

CDR3 protein: CASKEENTEAFF
J gene: TRBJ1-1
clone size: few
V gene: TRBV5-1

CDR3 protein: CAINSGTANTEAFF
J gene: TRBJ1-1
clone size: few
V gene: TRBV10-3

CDR3 protein: CASSLAPQGAGNEKLFF
J gene: TRBJ1-4
clone size: few
V gene: TRBV5-1

CDR3 protein: CNPRGADTEAFF
J gene: TRBJ1-1
clone size: NA
V gene: TRBV20-1

CDR3 protein: CASSPRITSYTDTQYF
J gene: TRBJ2-3
clone size: NA
V gene: TRBV3-1

CDR3 protein: CASTPGVGQPQHF
J gene: TRBJ1-5
clone size: NA
V gene: TRBV7-8

CDR3 protein: CASRSEAGREQFF
J gene: TRBJ2-1
clone size: few
V gene: TRBV5-1

CDR3 protein: CASSLDDNYNEQFF
J gene: TRBJ2-1
clone size: NA
V gene: TRBV11-2

CDR3 protein: CASRKLTGPYNEQFF
J gene: TRBJ2-1
clone size: NA
V gene: TRBV25-1

CDR3 protein: CSAPTGVNTEAFF
J gene: TRBJ1-1
clone size: NA
V gene: TRBV20-1

CDR3 protein: CATRVQYSGSNEQFF
J gene: TRBJ2-1
clone size: NA
V gene: TRBV15

CDR3 protein: CASSPSGVIQYF
J gene: TRBJ2-4
clone size: few
V gene: TRBV6-2/TRBV6-3

CDR3 protein: CASSLARASGTTYEQYF
J gene: TRBJ2-7
clone size: few
V gene: TRBV11-2

CDR3 protein: CASSLDLSTDTQYF
J gene: TRBJ2-3
clone size: many
V gene: TRBV5-6